Below are 3 T cell receptor beta chains sequenced from a single sample in a study of tumor-infiltrating lymphocytes in primary liver carcinoma. Synthesis of TCR beta cDNA was carried out from about 540 ng total RNA with a constant-region primer. For TCR beta, libraries were produced by three nested multiplex PCR rounds using slightly modified ARM-PCR. TRBV1-TRBV30 forward primers paired with a C-beta reverse primer were used in the first two PCR rounds, which ran about 11 cycles each. TCRdb reprocessed the multiplex PCR reads via MiXCR and lists one record per CDR3 protein. The data show just over 30,000 distinct CDR3 sequences, around 71% seen once. Taking about 18-32 mg of unsorted bulk tissue, the authors co-extracted RNA and DNA. Sequenced input: liver tumor tissue from sampling region 3. Indicated subset: tumor region T3, left-lateral pole. These receptors originate from a woman in her 30s with primary liver carcinoma and hepatitis B virus infection.

This clonotype showed up many times. An end of the junction differs from the germline gene, which may be a read error. The gene calls are TRBV11-2 and TRBJ1-1; 7 bases are shared with TRBD1. The CDR3 totals 13 residues. CDR1 SGHAT and CDR2 FQNNGV come from the germline V gene. CDR3 nucleotides: TGTGCCAGCAGCTTAGAGTCAGGGGGTGAAACTTTCTTT. It codes for CASSLESGGETFF.

This clonotype was seen a few times. The junction departs from the called germline gene at one end, perhaps through a read error. In nucleotides, the CDR3 is TGTGGCGCCCTAAGTGACTACAATGAGCAGTTCTTC. Translation: CGALSDYNEQFF. The rearrangement links TRBV29-1 to TRBJ2-1; no clear D gene. This CDR3 contains 12 residues. Germline CDR1 and CDR2: SQVTM and ANQGSEA.

About this clonotype: At one boundary the junction diverges from the germline segment, which might be a read error. The CDR3 DNA reads as TGTGCCAGCAGATACACAGGGGGGAGGGCTGGAGCTTACTTT. As protein: CASRYTGGRAGAYF. This chain connects TRBV11-2 to TRBJ1-1, with 8 bases fitting TRBD1. The CDR3 is made up of 14 amino acids. CDR1 is SGHAT and CDR2 is FQNNGV in the germline V gene.